The 11 T cell receptor beta chains presented below share a single source sample, sequenced in a study of blood T cell repertoires in COVID-19. Sequenced by immunoSEQ multiplex PCR; TCRdb stores in-frame clones only, minus some. The sample has about 32,000 clones; more than 80% are singletons. The specimen sequenced was peripheral blood. Receptors were obtained from a man in his sixties with active or convalescent COVID-19.

The CDR3, as DNA: TGTGCCAGCAGCTTGGCGCGGGACAGCGGTAAGAATAGCAATCAGCCCCAGCATTTT. This encodes CASSLARDSGKNSNQPQHF. The V and J genes are TRBV5-6 and TRBJ1-5, with 7 bases matching TRBD1. Unmatched junction bases numbered 12, after V lost 0 bases and J lost 0 bases. Germline V gives CDR1 SGHDT, CDR2 YYEEEE. The CDR3 contains 19 residues.

CDR3: CASSQDAALEYGYTF. The CDR3 coding sequence is TGCGCCAGCAGCCAAGATGCAGCACTAGAATATGGCTACACCTTC. The V gene is TRBV4-1, the J gene TRBJ1-2; D gene ambiguous. Germline V gene data show CDR1 as MGHRA and CDR2 as YSYEKL. The CDR3 is 15 amino acids. Trimming left V 0 bases short and J 5 bases short, with 13 bases between.

V and J are TRBV2 and TRBJ1-6, with 7 positions matching TRBD1. Germline trimming cut 2 bases from V and 10 bases from J; bases unmatched to any gene: 5. The CDR3 has 14 amino acids. Germline V lookup: CDR1 SNHLY, CDR2 FYNNEI. The CDR3 nucleotides are TGTGCCAGCAGTGAAAGACAGGGAGCCTCACCCCTCCACTTT. Protein: CASSERQGASPLHF.

The chain recombines TRBV7-2 with TRBJ2-5, with D possibly TRBD2 on 5 matching bases. The CDR3 runs 14 residues. Germline V CDR1 and CDR2: SGHTA, FQGNSA. Trimming shortened V by 0 bases and J by 3 bases, and 8 bases separated the two germline ends. The CDR3 sequence is CASSLAFGKETQYF. The CDR3 nucleotides read TGTGCCAGCAGCTTAGCTTTCGGGAAAGAGACCCAGTACTTC.

V gene TRBV3-1 (or the pseudogene TRBV3-2) combines with J gene TRBJ1-2; unclear D gene. Trimming took off 1 base at V and 8 bases at J, with 17 bases between the two ends. Germline CDR1 and CDR2: LGHDT and YNNKEL (reference sequence). The CDR3 extends over 15 amino acids. The CDR3 sequence is CASSQVLLSPEGYTF. In DNA, the CDR3 is TGTGCCAGCAGCCAAGTTCTCCTTAGTCCCGAGGGCTACACCTTC.

This clone was observed a few times. This chain connects TRBV5-4 to TRBJ2-1; 11 positions agree with TRBD2. V dropped 4 bases and J dropped 5; count of bases not matched to a gene: 5. Germline CDR1 reads SGHNT; CDR2 reads YYREEE (reference sequence). The CDR3 loop spans 15 amino acids. Here the CDR3 reads CASSLSGRVDNEQFF. CDR3 nucleotides: TGTGCCAGCAGCCTTAGCGGGAGGGTCGACAATGAGCAGTTCTTC.

The genes are TRBV2 and TRBJ2-1; the match to TRBD2 covers 7 bases. The CDR3 runs to 13 residues. Per the germline V gene, CDR1 is SNHLY and CDR2 is FYNNEI. The V segment lost 6 bases and the J segment 3 bases; nucleotides outside the gene matches: 2. Written as DNA, the CDR3 is TGTGCCAGCAGGCGGGAGCACTACAATGAGCAGTTCTTC. Translation: CASRREHYNEQFF. Together with reference TRBV2 and TRBJ2-1, the CDR3 gives the full variable domain: EPEVTQTPSHQVTQMGQEVILRCVPISNHLYFYWYRQILGQKVEFLVSFYNNEISEKSEIFDDQFSVERPDGSNFTLKIRSTKLEDSAMYFCASRREHYNEQFFGPGTRLTVL.

V and J are TRBV28 and TRBJ1-1, with 10 bases matching TRBD1. The CDR3 sequence is 13 residues long. Germline CDR1 MDHEN, CDR2 SYDVKM. The V segment lost 5 bases and the J segment 11 bases; nucleotides outside the gene matches: 8. CDR3 nucleotide sequence: TGTGCCAGCAGTCCCCGGGACAGGGGATGGGCTTTCTTT. Protein: CASSPRDRGWAFF.

The chain joins TRBV12-5 to TRBJ1-2; perhaps TRBD1 as D (6 bases). Germline-derived CDR1 and CDR2 are LGHNT and FRNRAP. This CDR3 contains 17 residues. Trimming left V 3 bases short and J 5 bases short, with 22 bases between. The CDR3 DNA reads as TGTGCTAGTGGTTTTGGTGGGACCCGACAGGCGCCTTATGGCTACACCTTC. It encodes CASGFGGTRQAPYGYTF.

CDR3 loop: CASSLLTSGPNFNEQFF. The CDR3 DNA sequence: TGTGCCAGCAGCTTGTTGACTAGCGGGCCTAACTTCAATGAGCAGTTCTTC. The chain combines TRBV5-6 with TRBJ2-1; TRBD2 matches 10 bases. There are 17 residues in the CDR3. Germline CDR1 is SGHDT and CDR2 is YYEEEE. V was pared by 1 base and J by 6 bases, with 10 bases of the junction left unmatched. The full variable domain, its missing parts supplied by reference TRBV5-6 and TRBJ2-1, is DAGVTQSPTHLIKTRGQQVTLRCSPKSGHDTVSWYQQALGQGPQFIFQYYEEEERQRGNFPDRFSGHQFPNYSSELNVNALLLGDSALYLCASSLLTSGPNFNEQFFGPGTRLTVL.

This clone has a single count. The rearrangement uses TRBV6-5 and TRBJ1-5; TRBD1 might be the D (6 bases). The V and J ends lost 7 bases and 6 bases respectively, with 19 bases between them. The CDR3 consists of 15 residues. Germline-derived CDR1 and CDR2 are MNHEY and SVGAGI. The CDR3 sequence: CASTEGTGWAQPQHF. The CDR3 nucleotides are TGTGCCAGCACCGAGGGAACAGGGTGGGCTCAGCCCCAGCATTTT.